These 19 T cell receptor beta chains were sequenced from one sample in a study of blood T cell repertoires in COVID-19. The protocol was immunoSEQ multiplex PCR, while the TCRdb copy is restricted to in-frame clones and leaves out a portion. Seen here are around 330,000 clones, over 75% observed once, and the top ten hold approximately 4%. Source material: peripheral blood. These receptor sequences come from a woman aged 45-59 years with active or convalescent COVID-19.

The rearrangement uses TRBV7-9 and TRBJ2-7, with 10 bases that match TRBD2. V lost 6 bases, J lost 0 bases, and 11 bases stayed unmatched. Per the germline V gene, CDR1 is SEHNR and CDR2 is FQNEAQ (reference sequence). The CDR3 has 17 residues. Here the CDR3 reads CASSFTSGTPLSYEQYF. Here the CDR3 DNA reads TGTGCCAGCAGTTTCACTAGCGGGACGCCTCTCTCCTACGAGCAGTACTTC.

The J gene is TRBJ1-1, the V gene TRBV9; 9 bases align to TRBD1. CDR1 is SGDLS, CDR2 YYNGEE, per germline. V was pared by 3 bases and J by 5 bases, with 11 bases of the junction left unmatched. The CDR3 sequence is 16 residues long. Here the CDR3 reads CASSDTTGGEPTEAFF. The DNA of the CDR3 is TGTGCCAGCAGCGATACGACAGGGGGGGAACCGACTGAAGCTTTCTTT.

J is TRBJ2-3 and V is TRBV4-2; tentative D call: TRBD2 (6 bases). Germline CDR1 reads LGHNA; CDR2 reads YNFKEQ. V shed 3 bases and J shed 2 bases, with 15 bases lying between them. The CDR3 is 16 residues long. The CDR3 sequence: CASSQGGTLTTDTQYF. The CDR3 nucleotides read TGTGCCAGCAGCCAGGGCGGGACGCTAACCACAGATACGCAGTATTTT.

The chain is built from TRBV6-5 and TRBJ2-1; D possibly corresponds to TRBD1 (5 bases). The V and J ends lost 7 bases and 0 bases respectively, with 13 bases between them. Looked up from germline, CDR1 is MNHEY and CDR2 is SVGAGI. The CDR3 runs 15 residues. For the CDR3, the DNA is TGTGCCAGCACCAGGGATCATAGCTCCTACAATGAGCAGTTCTTC. As protein: CASTRDHSSYNEQFF.

In this sample, this clone turned up a few times. V gene TRBV7-3 combines with J gene TRBJ1-6; 8 bases line up with TRBD1. The germline V gene encodes CDR1 SGHTA and CDR2 FQGTGA. The CDR3 covers 14 residues. V trimming: 5 bases; J trimming: 9 bases; junction bases outside the gene matches: 6. CDR3 amino acids: CASSPQGGISPLHF. The CDR3 nucleotides are TGTGCCAGCAGCCCACAGGGGGGGATTTCACCCCTCCACTTT.

V usage is TRBV7-9 and J usage is TRBJ2-2, with 7 bases that match TRBD2. In germline, CDR1 is SEHNR, CDR2 FQNEAQ (reference sequence). CDR3 size: 17 residues. V was pared by 2 bases and J by 1 base, with 7 bases of the junction left unmatched. This chain's CDR3 is CASSLLASGLNTGELFF. CDR3 DNA: TGTGCCAGCAGCTTACTGGCTAGCGGCCTGAACACCGGGGAGCTGTTTTTT.

CDR3 DNA: TGTGCCAGCAGTCCCCTGACGGGGGAGACCCAGTACTTC. This codes for CASSPLTGETQYF. The V call is TRBV6-5, the J call TRBJ2-5; D might be TRBD2 (5 bases). The germline gives CDR1 MNHEY, CDR2 SVGAGI. The V end was cut by 5 bases, the J end by 5 bases, with 12 bases between. The CDR3 spans 13 residues.

On this clone: Other DNA sequences from this sample encode an identical CDR3 as well. The chain carries TRBV28 and TRBJ1-2; no firm D call. This CDR3 region has 12 residues. Germline assignment: CDR1 MDHEN and CDR2 SYDVKM. Between the trimmed V and J ends, which lost 6 bases and 2 bases, there was a span of 7 bases. The CDR3 nucleotides read TGTGCCAGCAGCCTAGAGAACTATGGCTACACCTTC. Its translation is CASSLENYGYTF.

The V call is TRBV7-3, the J call TRBJ1-2; TRBD1 matches 9 bases. This CDR3 is 17 amino acids long. V shed 1 base and J 6 bases; nucleotides not matched to a gene: 12. Germline CDR1 and CDR2: SGHTA and FQGTGA. CDR3 DNA sequence: TGTGCCAGCAGCTTAATCGGGACTACAGGGGGCTTAGATGGCTACACCTTC. It is translated as CASSLIGTTGGLDGYTF.

As DNA, the CDR3 is TGTGCCAGCAGTTTTAGGGGACTAGAGCGTCGCGAGCAGTACTTC. Protein product: CASSFRGLERREQYF. The chain carries TRBV6-2 or TRBV6-3 and TRBJ2-7, with TRBD2 matching 8 bases. The V gene end was trimmed by 4 bases and the J gene end by 6 bases; junction bases not matched to a gene: 11. The CDR3 has 15 residues. Germline CDR1 reads MNHEY; CDR2 reads SVGEGT.

This clone was counted only a few times. V usage is TRBV4-1 and J usage is TRBJ2-3, with D possibly being TRBD2 (6 bases). Germline V gene sequence: CDR1 MGHRA, CDR2 YSYEKL. V was shortened by 0 bases and J by 0 bases, with 19 bases between the two germline ends. The CDR3 contains 19 residues. CDR3 nucleotides: TGCGCCAGCAGCCAAGATGCGGACGGGAGACCGCCTAGCACAGATACGCAGTATTTT. Residues: CASSQDADGRPPSTDTQYF.

The V call is TRBV19, the J call TRBJ1-1, with a tentative D call TRBD1 (6 bases). The CDR3 has 15 residues. From germline, CDR1 is LNHDA and CDR2 SQIVND (reference sequence). V lost 7 bases, J lost 1 base, and 16 bases lay in between. CDR3 nucleotide sequence: TGTGCCAGTACAAAACAGGGTCCCCAGAACACTGAAGCTTTCTTT. It encodes CASTKQGPQNTEAFF.

This sequence joins TRBV19 and TRBJ2-5; possible D gene TRBD1, 5 bases. The germline V gene encodes CDR1 LNHDA and CDR2 SQIVND (reference sequence). CDR3 size: 16 residues. V gave up 4 bases and J gave up 4 bases, with 19 bases separating them. The CDR3 DNA reads as TGTGCCAGTAGTACTTCTCTAGGGGTCGTAGGAGAGACCCAGTACTTC. As protein: CASSTSLGVVGETQYF.

The genes are TRBV12-3 or TRBV12-4 and TRBJ1-5, with unresolved D. This CDR3 contains 13 residues. V dropped 6 bases and J dropped 0 bases, with 6 bases sitting between them. In DNA, the CDR3 is TGTGCCAGCAGCGGTTCTAGCAATCAGCCCCAGCATTTT. As protein: CASSGSSNQPQHF.

The chain employs TRBV5-1 and TRBJ1-1; a weak D match, TRBD1 (5 bases). Deletions cut 4 bases from V and 3 bases from J, with 10 bases between. Germline V gene data show CDR1 as SGHRS and CDR2 as YFSETQ. The CDR3 contains 13 residues. The CDR3 nucleotides read TGCGCCAGCAGCAAGGGGATGGACACTGAAGCTTTCTTT. It yields the protein CASSKGMDTEAFF.

The gene calls are TRBV9 and TRBJ2-3; D gene uncertain. The CDR3 is 13 amino acids. The V gene lost 4 bases and the J gene lost 4 bases, with 10 bases spanning the gap. The germline CDR1 and CDR2 sequences are SGDLS and YYNGEE. This CDR3 reads CASSSRLADTQYF. CDR3 bases: TGTGCCAGCAGCTCCAGACTTGCAGATACGCAGTATTTT.

V gene TRBV9 combines with J gene TRBJ1-2; TRBD1 aligns across 10 bases. Germline CDR1 is SGDLS and CDR2 is YYNGEE. V trimming: 2 bases; J trimming: 5 bases; junction bases outside the gene matches: 9. The CDR3 consists of 16 residues. CDR3 sequence (DNA): TGTGCCAGCAGCGTCCCGAGGACAGGGGGACGGTATGGCTACACCTTC. It codes for CASSVPRTGGRYGYTF.

This clone was recorded once. The CDR3 here is CATSTRGSNQPQHF. CDR3 DNA: TGTGCCACCAGCACCAGGGGAAGCAATCAGCCCCAGCATTTT. The chain joins TRBV15 to TRBJ1-5; a possible D gene is TRBD1 (6 bases). Germline CDR1 reads LNHNV; CDR2 reads YYDKDF (reference sequence). There are 14 residues in the CDR3. Trimming stripped 4 bases from V and 1 base from J, with 8 bases between.

This sequence joins TRBV6-6 and TRBJ2-7; TRBD1 aligns across 8 bases. The germline CDR1 and CDR2 sequences are MNHNY and SVGAGI (reference sequence). This CDR3 region has 15 residues. With 4 bases clipped from V and 2 bases from J, the junction kept 7 bases outside the gene matches. CDR3 protein: CASSSTGTGPYEQYF. The CDR3 DNA reads as TGTGCCAGCAGTTCAACCGGGACAGGCCCCTACGAGCAGTACTTC.